This T cell receptor (beta chain) was retrieved from a study of blood T cells in healthy people across ages. Study-wide results and caveats: Donors of long life had a larger count of naive CD4+ cells and greater diversity than aged donors. Age brought a roughly linear fall in TCR beta diversity measured per million T cells.

The donors, aged roughly 6 to 90, were healthy Caucasians from Russia. Germline V CDR1 and CDR2: SGHDT, YYEEEE. Deletions cut 3 bases from V and 3 bases from J, with 16 bases between. CDR3 length: 16 residues. Details on this clonotype: Its specificity is not known.

PCR was performed a second time for roughly 7 to 12 cycles using a sample-barcoded 5' primer and a J-beta primer mix. A template-switch adaptor containing 12 random nucleotides labeled each cDNA molecule. MiXCR, applied by TCRdb to the 5' RACE reads, yields one record per CDR3 protein. The sample shows some 1,800,000 distinct CDR3 sequences, around 40% of them seen only once. The specimen sequenced was blood. The chain employs TRBV5-6 and TRBJ2-1, with D unclear. The receptor's source is a human donor in good health. CDR3 DNA sequence: TGTGCCAGCAGCTCCATACAAAGGGTGTACTACAATGAGCAGTTCTTC. It codes for CASSSIQRVYYNEQFF.